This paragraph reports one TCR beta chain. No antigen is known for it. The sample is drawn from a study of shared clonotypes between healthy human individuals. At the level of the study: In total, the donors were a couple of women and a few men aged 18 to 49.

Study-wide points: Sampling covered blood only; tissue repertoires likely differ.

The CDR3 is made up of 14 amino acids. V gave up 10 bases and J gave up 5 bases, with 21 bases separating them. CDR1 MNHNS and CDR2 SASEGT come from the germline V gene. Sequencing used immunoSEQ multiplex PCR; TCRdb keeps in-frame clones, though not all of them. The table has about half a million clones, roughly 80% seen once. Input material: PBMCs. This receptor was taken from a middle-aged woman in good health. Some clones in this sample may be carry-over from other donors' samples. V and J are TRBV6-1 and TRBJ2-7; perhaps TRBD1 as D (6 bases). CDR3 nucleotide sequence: TGTGCCACCAGGACAGTGTGGTCAGTAGACGAGCAGTACTTC. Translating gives CATRTVWSVDEQYF.